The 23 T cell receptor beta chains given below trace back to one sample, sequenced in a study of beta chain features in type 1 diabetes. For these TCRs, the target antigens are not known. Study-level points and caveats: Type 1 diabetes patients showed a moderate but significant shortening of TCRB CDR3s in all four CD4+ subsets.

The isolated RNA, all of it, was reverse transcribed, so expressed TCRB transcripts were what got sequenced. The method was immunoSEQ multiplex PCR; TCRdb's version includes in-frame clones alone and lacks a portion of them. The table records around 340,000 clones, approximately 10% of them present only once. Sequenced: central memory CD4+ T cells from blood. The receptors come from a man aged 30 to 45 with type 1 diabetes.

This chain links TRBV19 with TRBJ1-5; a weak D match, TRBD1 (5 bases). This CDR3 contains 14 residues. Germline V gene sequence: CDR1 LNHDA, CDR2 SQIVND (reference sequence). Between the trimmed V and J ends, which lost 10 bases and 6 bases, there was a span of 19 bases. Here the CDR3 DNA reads TGTGCCACTCGAGGGAGGGGAGGAATTCAGCCCCAGCATTTT. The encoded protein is CATRGRGGIQPQHF.

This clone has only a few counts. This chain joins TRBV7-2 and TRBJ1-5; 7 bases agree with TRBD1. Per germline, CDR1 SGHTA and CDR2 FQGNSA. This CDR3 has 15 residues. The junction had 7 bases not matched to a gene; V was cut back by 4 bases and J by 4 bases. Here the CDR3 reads CASSSPGTENQPQHF. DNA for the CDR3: TGTGCCAGCAGCTCGCCTGGGACAGAGAATCAGCCCCAGCATTTT.

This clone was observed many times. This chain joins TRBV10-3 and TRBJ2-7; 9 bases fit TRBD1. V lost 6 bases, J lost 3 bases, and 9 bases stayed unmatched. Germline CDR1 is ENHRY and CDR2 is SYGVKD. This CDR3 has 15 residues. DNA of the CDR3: TGTGCCATCAGGGAAGGGACAGGGAAGTTCTACGAGCAGTACTTC. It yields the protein CAIREGTGKFYEQYF.

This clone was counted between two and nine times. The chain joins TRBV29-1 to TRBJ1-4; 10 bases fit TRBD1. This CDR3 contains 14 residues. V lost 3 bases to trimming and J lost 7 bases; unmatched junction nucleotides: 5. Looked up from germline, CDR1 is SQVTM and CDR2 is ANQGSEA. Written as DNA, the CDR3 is TGCAGCGTTGATTTCCGGGACAGGGGTGAAAAACTGTTTTTT. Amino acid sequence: CSVDFRDRGEKLFF.

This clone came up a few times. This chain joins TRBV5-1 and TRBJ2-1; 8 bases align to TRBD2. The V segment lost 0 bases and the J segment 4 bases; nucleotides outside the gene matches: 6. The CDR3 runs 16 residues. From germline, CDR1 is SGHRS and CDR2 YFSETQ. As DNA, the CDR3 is TGCGCCAGCAGCTTGGCCGATAGCGGGGAATACAATGAGCAGTTCTTC. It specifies CASSLADSGEYNEQFF.

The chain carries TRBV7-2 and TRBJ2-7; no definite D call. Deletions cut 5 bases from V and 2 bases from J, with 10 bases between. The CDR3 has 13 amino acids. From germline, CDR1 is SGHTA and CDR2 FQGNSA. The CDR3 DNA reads TGTGCCAGCAGCGTTACGCATACCTACGAGCAGTACTTC. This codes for CASSVTHTYEQYF.

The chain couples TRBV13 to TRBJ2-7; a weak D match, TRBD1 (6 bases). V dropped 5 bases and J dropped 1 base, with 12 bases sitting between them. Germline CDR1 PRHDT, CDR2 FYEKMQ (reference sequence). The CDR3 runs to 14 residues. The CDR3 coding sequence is TGTGCCAGCAGCGTACAGGGTAAGTCCTACGAGCAGTACTTC. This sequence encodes CASSVQGKSYEQYF.

In nucleotides, the CDR3 is TGCGCCAGCAGGGACCTTCACGACGAGCAGTACTTC. Protein sequence: CASRDLHDEQYF. The J gene is TRBJ2-7, the V gene TRBV5-1; D gene uncertain. CDR3 length: 12 residues. The germline V and J ends were trimmed by 5 bases and 5 bases, with 11 bases remaining between them. Germline lookup yields CDR1 SGHRS and CDR2 YFSETQ.

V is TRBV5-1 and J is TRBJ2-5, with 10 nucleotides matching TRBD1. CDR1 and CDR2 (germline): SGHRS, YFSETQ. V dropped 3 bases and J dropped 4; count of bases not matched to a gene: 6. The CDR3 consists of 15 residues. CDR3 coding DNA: TGCGCCAGCAGCTCTCGGACAGGGGGGGCAGAGACCCAGTACTTC. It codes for CASSSRTGGAETQYF.

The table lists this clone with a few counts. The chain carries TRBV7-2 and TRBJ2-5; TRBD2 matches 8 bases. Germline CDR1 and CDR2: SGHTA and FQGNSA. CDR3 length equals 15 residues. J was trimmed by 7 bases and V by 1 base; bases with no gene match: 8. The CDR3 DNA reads TGTGCCAGCAGCTTAGTCGCGGGGGGAAGCGGGACCCAGTACTTC. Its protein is CASSLVAGGSGTQYF.

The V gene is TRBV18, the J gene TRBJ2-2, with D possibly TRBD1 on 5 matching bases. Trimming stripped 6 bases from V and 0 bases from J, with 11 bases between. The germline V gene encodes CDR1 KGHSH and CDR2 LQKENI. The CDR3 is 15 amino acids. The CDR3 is CASSLDRTNTGELFF. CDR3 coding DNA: TGTGCCAGCTCTCTTGACAGAACGAACACCGGGGAGCTGTTTTTT.

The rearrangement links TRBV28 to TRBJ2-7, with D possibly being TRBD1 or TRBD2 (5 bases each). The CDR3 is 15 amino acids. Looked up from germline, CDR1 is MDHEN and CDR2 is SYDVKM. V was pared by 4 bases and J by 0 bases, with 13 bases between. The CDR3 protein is CASSSGGSFSYEQYF. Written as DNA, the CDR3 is TGTGCCAGCAGTTCTGGGGGTTCCTTCTCCTACGAGCAGTACTTC. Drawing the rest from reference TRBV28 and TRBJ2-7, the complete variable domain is DVKVTQSSRYLVKRTGEKVFLECVQDMDHENMFWYRQDPGLGLRLIYFSYDVKMKEKGDIPEGYSVSREKKERFSLILESASTNQTSMYLCASSSGGSFSYEQYFGPGTRLTVT.

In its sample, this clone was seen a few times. CDR3 region: CASSQGQVGPYEQYF. The CDR3 DNA is TGTGCCAGCAGCCAGGGACAGGTCGGCCCCTACGAGCAGTACTTC. The V and J genes are TRBV6-6 and TRBJ2-7; 8 bases map to TRBD1. V shed 6 bases, J shed 2 bases, and the junction held 9 bases outside the gene matches. Per germline, CDR1 MNHNY and CDR2 SVGAGI (reference sequence). The CDR3 is made up of 15 amino acids.

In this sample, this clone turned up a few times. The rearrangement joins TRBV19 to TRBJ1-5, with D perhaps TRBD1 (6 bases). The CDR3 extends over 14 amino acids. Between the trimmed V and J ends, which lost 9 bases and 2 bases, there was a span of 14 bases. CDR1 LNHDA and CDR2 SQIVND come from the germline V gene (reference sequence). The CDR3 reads CASGGGRGNQPQHF. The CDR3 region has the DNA TGTGCCAGCGGAGGGGGTAGGGGCAATCAGCCCCAGCATTTT.

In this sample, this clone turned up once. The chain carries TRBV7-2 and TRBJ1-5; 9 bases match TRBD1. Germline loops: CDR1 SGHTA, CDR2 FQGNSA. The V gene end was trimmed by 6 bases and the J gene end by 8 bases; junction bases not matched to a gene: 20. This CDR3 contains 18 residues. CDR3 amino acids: CASSKGAPGQGSIEPQHF. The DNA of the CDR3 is TGTGCCAGCAGTAAAGGGGCCCCGGGACAGGGTAGTATCGAGCCCCAGCATTTT.

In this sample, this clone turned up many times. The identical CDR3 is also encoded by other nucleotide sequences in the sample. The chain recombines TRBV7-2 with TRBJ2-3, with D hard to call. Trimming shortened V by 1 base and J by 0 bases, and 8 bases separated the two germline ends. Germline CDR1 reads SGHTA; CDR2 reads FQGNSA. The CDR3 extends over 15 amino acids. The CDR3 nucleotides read TGTGCCAGCAGCTTAGACTACCTTAGCACAGATACGCAGTATTTT. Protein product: CASSLDYLSTDTQYF. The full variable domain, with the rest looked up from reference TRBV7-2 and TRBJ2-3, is GAGVSQSPSNKVTEKGKDVELRCDPISGHTALYWYRQSLGQGLEFLIYFQGNSAPDKSGLPSDRFSAERTGGSVSTLTIQRTQQEDSAVYLCASSLDYLSTDTQYFGPGTRLTVL.

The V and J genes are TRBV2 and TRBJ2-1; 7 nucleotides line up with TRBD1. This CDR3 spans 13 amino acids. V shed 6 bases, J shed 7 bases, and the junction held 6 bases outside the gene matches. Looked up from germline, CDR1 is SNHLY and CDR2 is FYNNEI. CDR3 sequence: CASSHDRVNEQFF. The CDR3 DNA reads TGTGCCAGCAGCCATGACAGGGTGAATGAGCAGTTCTTC.

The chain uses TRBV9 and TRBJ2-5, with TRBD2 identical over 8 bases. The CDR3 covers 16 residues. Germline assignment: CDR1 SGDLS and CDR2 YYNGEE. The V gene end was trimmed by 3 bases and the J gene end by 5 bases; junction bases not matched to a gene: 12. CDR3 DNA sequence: TGTGCCAGCAGCGCGACTACCGGACTAGCTCGGGAGACCCAGTACTTC. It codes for CASSATTGLARETQYF. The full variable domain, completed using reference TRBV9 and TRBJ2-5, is DSGVTQTPKHLITATGQRVTLRCSPRSGDLSVYWYQQSLDQGLQFLIQYYNGEERAKGNILERFSAQQFPDLHSELNLSSLELGDSALYFCASSATTGLARETQYFGPGTRLLVL.

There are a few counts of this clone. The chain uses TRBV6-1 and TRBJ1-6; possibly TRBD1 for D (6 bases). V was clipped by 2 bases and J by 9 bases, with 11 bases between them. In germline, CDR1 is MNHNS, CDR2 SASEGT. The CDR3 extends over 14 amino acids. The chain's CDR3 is CASSEIQGRSPLHF. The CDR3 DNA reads TGTGCCAGCAGTGAAATACAGGGTCGTTCACCCCTCCACTTT.

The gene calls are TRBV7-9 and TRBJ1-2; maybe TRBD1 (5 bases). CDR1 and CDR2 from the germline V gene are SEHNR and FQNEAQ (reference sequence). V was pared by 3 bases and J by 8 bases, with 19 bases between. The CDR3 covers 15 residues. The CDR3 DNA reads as TGTGCCAGCAGCTTCCCACGTGCGGGGGAAGAGGGCTACACCTTC. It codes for CASSFPRAGEEGYTF. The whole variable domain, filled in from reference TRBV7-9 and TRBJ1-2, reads DTGVSQNPRHKITKRGQNVTFRCDPISEHNRLYWYRQTLGQGPEFLTYFQNEAQLEKSRLLSDRFSAERPKGSFSTLEIQRTEQGDSAMYLCASSFPRAGEEGYTFGSGTRLTVV.

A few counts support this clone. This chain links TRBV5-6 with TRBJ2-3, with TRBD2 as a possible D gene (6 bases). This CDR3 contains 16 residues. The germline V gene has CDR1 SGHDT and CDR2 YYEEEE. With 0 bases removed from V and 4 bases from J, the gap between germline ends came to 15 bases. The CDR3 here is CASSLGRGVGADTQYF. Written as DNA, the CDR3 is TGTGCCAGCAGCTTGGGGCGGGGTGTTGGCGCAGATACGCAGTATTTT.

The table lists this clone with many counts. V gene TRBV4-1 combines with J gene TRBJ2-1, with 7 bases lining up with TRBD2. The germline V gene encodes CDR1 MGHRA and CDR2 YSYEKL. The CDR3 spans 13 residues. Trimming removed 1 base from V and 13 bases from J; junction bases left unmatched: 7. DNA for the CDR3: TGCGCCAGCAGCCAAGGGAACCGGGACTACCAGTTCTTC. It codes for CASSQGNRDYQFF.

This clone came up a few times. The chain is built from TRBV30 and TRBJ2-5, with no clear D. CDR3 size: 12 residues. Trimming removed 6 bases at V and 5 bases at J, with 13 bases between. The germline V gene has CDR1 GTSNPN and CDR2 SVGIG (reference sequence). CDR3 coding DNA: TGTGCCTGTCTCCTGTGGGATGAGACCCAGTACTTC. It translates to CACLLWDETQYF. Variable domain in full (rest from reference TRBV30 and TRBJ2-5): SQTIHQWPATLVQPVGSPLSLECTVEGTSNPNLYWYRQAAGRGLQLLFYSVGIGQISSEVPQNLSASRPQDRQFILSSKKLLLSDSGFYLCACLLWDETQYFGPGTRLLVL.